This T cell receptor (beta chain) was captured in a study of identical twins. CDR1 and CDR2 from the germline V gene are MNHEY and SMNVEV (reference sequence). The CDR3 runs 15 residues. V was pared by 5 bases and J by 1 base, with 5 bases of the junction left unmatched. Notes on the study in general: Within twin pairs, the out-of-frame alpha sequences they shared showed excess low generation probability. Clonotypes of the beta chain that were abundant in cord blood carried fewer insertions (memory repertoires showed none). The study reached conclusions through statistical analysis that was cross-sectional, not following the same donors.

Template switching introduced a universal primer site, and the cDNA bore unique molecular identifiers. TCRdb re-derived calls from the 5' RACE reads in MiXCR, one entry per CDR3 protein. The sample consists of about 240,000 distinct CDR3 sequences, 8% to 11% of them appearing once. This clonotype occurred a few times. The antigen is not known. The sequenced sample was memory T cells sorted from blood. The TCR comes from a man aged 50 to 59 in good health. The V and J genes are TRBV27 and TRBJ2-3, with 8 bases fitting TRBD2. CDR3 sequence reads: CASSPFGRGTDTQYF. The CDR3 bases are TGTGCCAGCAGTCCCTTCGGGAGGGGCACAGATACGCAGTATTTT.